This T cell receptor beta chain appears in the sequencing data of a study of cytomegalovirus exposure and HLA in healthy donors. Primers: 60 Vbeta forward and 13 Jbeta reverse. Sequencing used immunoSEQ multiplex PCR; TCRdb keeps in-frame clones, though not all of them. The table lists hundreds of thousands of clones, about 66% of them singletons. Study-level findings and limits: A link between a missense DCLRE1C variant and TCR beta V- and J-gene trimming emerged from a later analysis. A later look showed TCR association rates differing by HLA locus, highest for DRB1 and lowest for HLA-C.

Losses at the gene ends were 4 bases for V and 3 bases for J; bases not matched to a gene: 10. The germline gives CDR1 MGHRA, CDR2 YSYEKL. This CDR3 comprises 16 residues. Points on this clone: Its cognate antigen is unknown.

The specimen was PBMCs. The chain carries TRBV4-1 and TRBJ2-7, with 9 bases fitting TRBD2. This TCR came from a female donor in good health and CMV-seronegative. CDR3 residues: CASSPSAGTSLYEQYF. Written as DNA, the CDR3 is TGCGCCAGCAGCCCTTCTGCCGGGACTAGCCTCTACGAGCAGTACTTC.